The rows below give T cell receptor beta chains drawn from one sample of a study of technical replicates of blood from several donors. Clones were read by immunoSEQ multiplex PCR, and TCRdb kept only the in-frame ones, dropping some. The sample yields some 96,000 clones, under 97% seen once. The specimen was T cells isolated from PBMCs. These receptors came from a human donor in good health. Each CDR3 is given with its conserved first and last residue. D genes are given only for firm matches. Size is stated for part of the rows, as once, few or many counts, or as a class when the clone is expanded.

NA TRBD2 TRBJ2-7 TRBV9 CASSVGLAGNWEVEQYF TGTGCCAGCAGCGTAGGACTAGCGGGAAACTGGGAGGTCGAGCAGTACTTC
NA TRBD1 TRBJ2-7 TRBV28 CASTIYRDRSYEQYF TGTGCCAGCACCATATACCGGGACAGGTCCTACGAGCAGTACTTC
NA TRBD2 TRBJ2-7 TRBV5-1 CASSLRASGTSYEQYF TGCGCCAGCAGCTTGCGAGCTAGCGGGACTTCCTACGAGCAGTACTTC
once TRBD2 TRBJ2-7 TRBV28 CASSSSSGSPPRGSYEQYF TGTGCCAGCAGTTCATCTAGCGGGAGCCCCCCTCGAGGCTCCTACGAGCAGTACTTC
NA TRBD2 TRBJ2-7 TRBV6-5 CASSFSEGRGRYEQYF TGTGCCAGCAGTTTCAGTGAGGGGCGGGGGAGGTACGAGCAGTACTTC
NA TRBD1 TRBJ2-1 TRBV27 CATQGADSYNEQFF TGTGCCACCCAGGGGGCCGACTCCTACAATGAGCAGTTCTTC
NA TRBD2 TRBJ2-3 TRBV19 CASSTRGDTQYF TGTGCCAGTAGTACGCGGGGGGATACGCAGTATTTT
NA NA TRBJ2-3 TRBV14 CASSRTLGRTDTQYF TGTGCCAGCAGCCGGACATTGGGAAGGACAGATACGCAGTATTTT
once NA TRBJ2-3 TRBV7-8 CASTYLGVTAPSSYTDTQYF TGTGCCAGCACCTACCTCGGAGTTACGGCACCATCGTCGTACACAGATACGCAGTATTTT
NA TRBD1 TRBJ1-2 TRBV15 CATSRIQGAASYGYTF TGTGCCACCAGCAGAATCCAGGGGGCAGCGAGCTATGGCTACACCTTC
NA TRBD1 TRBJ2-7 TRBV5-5 CASSPSDRGFYEQYF TGTGCCAGCAGCCCCTCAGACAGGGGTTTCTACGAGCAGTACTTC
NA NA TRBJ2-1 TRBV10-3 CAISNRGGNEQFF TGTGCCATCAGTAACAGGGGAGGCAATGAGCAGTTCTTC
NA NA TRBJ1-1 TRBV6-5 CASSYREMNTEAFF TGTGCCAGCAGTTACAGGGAGATGAACACTGAAGCTTTCTTT
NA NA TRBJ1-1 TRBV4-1 CASSQRTGLNTEAFF TGCGCCAGCAGCCAACGGACTGGATTGAACACTGAAGCTTTCTTT
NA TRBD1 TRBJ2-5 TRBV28 CASRGTGSSLGTQYF TGTGCCAGCAGGGGGACAGGGTCGAGCCTTGGGACCCAGTACTTC
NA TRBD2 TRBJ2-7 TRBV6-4 CASSDLKPGREWQYF TGTGCCAGCAGTGACTTAAAACCGGGGCGGGAGTGGCAGTACTTC
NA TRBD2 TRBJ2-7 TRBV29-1 CSVTTTSGRAPYEQYF TGCAGCGTTACCACGACTAGCGGGAGGGCCCCTTACGAGCAGTACTTC
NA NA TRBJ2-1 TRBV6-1 CASSEIYYSYNEQFF TGTGCCAGCAGTGAAATCTATTACTCCTACAATGAGCAGTTCTTC
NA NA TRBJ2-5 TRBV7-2 CASSLFLETQYF TGTGCCAGCAGCCTCTTCTTGGAGACCCAGTACTTC
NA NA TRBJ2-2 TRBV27 CASSFRAGQNTGELFF TGTGCCAGCAGTTTCCGGGCAGGGCAGAACACCGGGGAGCTGTTTTTT
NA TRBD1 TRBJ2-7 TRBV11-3 CASSSGQTYEQYF TGTGCCAGCAGCTCGGGACAGACCTACGAGCAGTACTTC
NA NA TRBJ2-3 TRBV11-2 CASSPELTRVTQYF TGTGCCAGCAGCCCGGAGCTTACCAGAGTTACGCAGTATTTT
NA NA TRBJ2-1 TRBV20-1 CSGDPALAQFF TGCAGCGGAGATCCAGCGCTTGCTCAGTTCTTC
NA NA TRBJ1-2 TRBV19 CASSMRLEEDGYTF TGTGCCAGTAGTATGCGCCTTGAGGAGGATGGCTACACCTTC
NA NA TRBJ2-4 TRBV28 CASSLGGLGGKNIQYF TGTGCCAGCAGCCTTGGGGGCCTAGGGGGCAAAAACATTCAGTACTTC
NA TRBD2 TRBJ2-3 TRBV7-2 CASSLAHAGGPTDTQYF TGTGCCAGCAGCTTAGCGCACGCGGGGGGACCCACAGATACGCAGTATTTT
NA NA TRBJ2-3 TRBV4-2 CASSPYINEQFQRNTDTQYF TGTGCCAGCAGCCCGTATATAAACGAGCAATTTCAGCGCAACACAGATACGCAGTATTTT
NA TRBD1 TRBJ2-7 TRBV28 CASLGPKTGPYWDEQYF TGTGCCAGCCTTGGACCCAAGACAGGGCCCTACTGGGACGAGCAGTACTTC
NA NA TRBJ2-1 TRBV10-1 CASSESIREQFF TGCGCCAGTAGTGAGTCAATACGGGAGCAGTTCTTC
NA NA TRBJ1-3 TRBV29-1 CSASFRGFSGNTIYF TGCAGCGCATCTTTCAGGGGATTCTCTGGAAACACCATATATTTT
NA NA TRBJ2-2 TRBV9 CASPPEGGANTGELFF TGTGCCAGCCCCCCGGAGGGGGGGGCGAACACCGGGGAGCTGTTTTTT
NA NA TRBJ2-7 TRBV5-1 CASSLDGRVTYKQYF TGCGCCAGCAGCTTGGACGGCAGGGTAACCTACAAGCAGTACTTC
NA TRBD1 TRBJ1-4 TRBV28 CASSLGQGARGNEKLFF TGTGCCAGCAGCCTGGGACAGGGGGCGCGGGGTAATGAAAAACTGTTTTTT
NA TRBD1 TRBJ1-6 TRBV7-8 CASSLTGLKSPLHF TGTGCCAGCAGCCTGACAGGGTTGAAATCACCCCTCCACTTT
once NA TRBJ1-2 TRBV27 CASSLGGSYGYTF TGTGCCAGCAGCCTAGGAGGGAGCTATGGCTACACCTTC
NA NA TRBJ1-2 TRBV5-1 CASSPGSWGTTSYGYTF TGCGCCAGCAGCCCGGGAAGCTGGGGTACAACCTCTTATGGCTACACCTTC
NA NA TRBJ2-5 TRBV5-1 CASSIQQGSETQYF TGCGCCAGCAGCATCCAACAGGGCTCCGAGACCCAGTACTTC
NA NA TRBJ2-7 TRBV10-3 CAISESLREQYF TGTGCCATCAGTGAGTCTCTCCGGGAGCAGTACTTC
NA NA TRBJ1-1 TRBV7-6 CASSKQERTEAFF TGTGCCAGCAGCAAGCAAGAGAGGACTGAAGCTTTCTTT
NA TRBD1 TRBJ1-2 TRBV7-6 CASSPKLTGNDYGYTF TGTGCCAGCAGCCCGAAACTGACAGGGAATGACTATGGCTACACCTTC
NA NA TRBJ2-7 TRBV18 CASSPGEGGGGEQYF TGTGCCAGCTCACCCGGAGAAGGGGGAGGGGGCGAGCAGTACTTC
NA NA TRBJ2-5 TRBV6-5 CASSFAGQETQYF TGTGCCAGCAGTTTTGCGGGTCAAGAGACCCAGTACTTC
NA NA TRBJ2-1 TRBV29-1 CSVEPSRYEQFF TGCAGCGTTGAGCCTAGTAGGTATGAGCAGTTCTTC
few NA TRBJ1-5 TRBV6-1 CASSDPSSNQPQHF TGTGCCAGCAGTGACCCGAGTAGCAATCAGCCCCAGCATTTT
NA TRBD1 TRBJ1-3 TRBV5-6 CASSYRGQRSGNTIYF TGTGCCAGCAGCTATCGGGGACAGCGCTCTGGAAACACCATATATTTT
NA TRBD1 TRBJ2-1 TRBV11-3 CASSFRQGTGRSDEQFF TGTGCCAGCAGCTTCCGCCAAGGGACAGGGCGCTCAGATGAGCAGTTCTTC